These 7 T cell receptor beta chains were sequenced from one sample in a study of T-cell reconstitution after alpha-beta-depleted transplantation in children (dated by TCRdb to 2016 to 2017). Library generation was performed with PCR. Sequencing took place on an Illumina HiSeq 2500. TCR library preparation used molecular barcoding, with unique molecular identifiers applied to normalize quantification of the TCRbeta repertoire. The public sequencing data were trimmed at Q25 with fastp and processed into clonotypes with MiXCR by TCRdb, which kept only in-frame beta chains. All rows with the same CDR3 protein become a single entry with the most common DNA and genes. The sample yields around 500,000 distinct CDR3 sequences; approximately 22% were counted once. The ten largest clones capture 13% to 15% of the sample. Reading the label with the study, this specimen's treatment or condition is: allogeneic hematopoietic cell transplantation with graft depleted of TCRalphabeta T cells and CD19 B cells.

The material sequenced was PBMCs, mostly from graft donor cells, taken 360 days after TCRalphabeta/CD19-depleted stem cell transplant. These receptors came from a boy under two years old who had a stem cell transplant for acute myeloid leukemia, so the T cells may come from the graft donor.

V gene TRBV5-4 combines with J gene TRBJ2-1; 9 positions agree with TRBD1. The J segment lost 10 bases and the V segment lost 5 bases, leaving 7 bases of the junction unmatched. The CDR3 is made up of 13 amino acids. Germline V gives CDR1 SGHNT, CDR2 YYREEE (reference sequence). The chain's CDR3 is CASRRTGEDEQFF. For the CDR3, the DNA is TGTGCCAGCAGACGGACAGGGGAGGACGAGCAGTTCTTC.

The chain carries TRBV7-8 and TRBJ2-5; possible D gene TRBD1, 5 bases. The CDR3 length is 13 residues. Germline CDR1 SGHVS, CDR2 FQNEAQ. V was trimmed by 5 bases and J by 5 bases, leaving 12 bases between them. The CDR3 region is CASSVRVWETQYF. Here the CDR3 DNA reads TGTGCCAGCAGCGTCAGGGTCTGGGAGACCCAGTACTTC. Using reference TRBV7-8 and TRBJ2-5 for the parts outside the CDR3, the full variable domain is GAGVSQSPRYKVAKRGQDVALRCDPISGHVSLFWYQQALGQGPEFLTYFQNEAQLDKSGLPSDRFFAERPEGSVSTLKIQRTQQEDSAVYLCASSVRVWETQYFGPGTRLLVL.

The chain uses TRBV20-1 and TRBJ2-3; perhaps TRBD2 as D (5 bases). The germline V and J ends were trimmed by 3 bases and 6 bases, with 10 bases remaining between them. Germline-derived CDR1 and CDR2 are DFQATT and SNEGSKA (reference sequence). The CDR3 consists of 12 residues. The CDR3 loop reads CSARDGSDTQYF. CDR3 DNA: TGCAGTGCTAGGGATGGGAGCGATACGCAGTATTTT.

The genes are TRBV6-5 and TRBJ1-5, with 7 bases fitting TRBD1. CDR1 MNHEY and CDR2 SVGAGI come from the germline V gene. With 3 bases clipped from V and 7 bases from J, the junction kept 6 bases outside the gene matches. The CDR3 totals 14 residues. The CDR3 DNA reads TGTGCCAGCAGTTATAGGGGGCGAGGCCAGCCCCAGCATTTT. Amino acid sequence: CASSYRGRGQPQHF.

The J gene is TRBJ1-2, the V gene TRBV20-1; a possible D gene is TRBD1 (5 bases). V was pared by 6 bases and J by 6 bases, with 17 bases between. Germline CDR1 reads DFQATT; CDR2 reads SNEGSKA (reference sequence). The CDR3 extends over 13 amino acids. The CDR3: CSAPTRGGNGYTF. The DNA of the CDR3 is TGCAGTGCCCCCACCCGGGGGGGAAATGGCTACACCTTC.

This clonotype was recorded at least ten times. In nucleotides, the CDR3 is TGCAGTGCTAGACCTGTAGCGGTTCCGGCGGTGGAGCAGTACTTC. Protein product: CSARPVAVPAVEQYF. V gene TRBV20-1 combines with J gene TRBJ2-7, with D possibly matching TRBD2 (6 bases). The CDR3 covers 15 residues. Trimming left V 2 bases short and J 7 bases short, with 21 bases between. Germline CDR1 is DFQATT and CDR2 is SNEGSKA (reference sequence).

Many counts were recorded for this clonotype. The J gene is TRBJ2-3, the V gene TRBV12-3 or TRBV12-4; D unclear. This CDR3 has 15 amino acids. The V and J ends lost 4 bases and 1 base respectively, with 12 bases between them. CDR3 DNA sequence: TGTGCCAGCAGTTCAGAGCAAGGAGGCACAGATACGCAGTATTTT. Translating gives CASSSEQGGTDTQYF.